These T cell receptor beta chains were read from a single sample in a study of T cells in localized non-small cell lung cancer. Only in-frame clones appear in the TCRdb table, and some are missing; sequencing was by immunoSEQ multiplex PCR. In the table there are 20,000 to 25,000 clones, about 87% of which are singletons. Sequences were derived from PBMCs, sampled before any cancer treatment. These receptors originate from a man aged 40-75 years with stage II squamous cell lung carcinoma. CDR3s include the opening cysteine and the closing phenylalanine or tryptophan. The D gene is left open where the match is weak. Rows give clone size only sometimes, using once, few, many, or a class for an expanded clone.

D gene,V gene,J gene,clone size,CDR3 DNA,CDR3 protein
NA,TRBV19,TRBJ2-1,NA,TGTGCCAGTAGTATAGGGGACTACAATGAGCAGTTCTTC,CASSIGDYNEQFF
NA,TRBV6-1,TRBJ2-2,once,TGTGCCAGCAGTGGACTCCCGGGGCGGCTGAACACCGGGGAGCTGTTTTTT,CASSGLPGRLNTGELFF
TRBD1,TRBV18,TRBJ2-1,once,TGTGCCAGCTCACCCTACAGGGGGCAACACAATGAGCAGTTCTTC,CASSPYRGQHNEQFF
NA,TRBV6-1,TRBJ1-5,NA,TGTGCCAGCAGTCACAGGGACCGGGGTCAGCCCCAGCATTTT,CASSHRDRGQPQHF
TRBD1,TRBV19,TRBJ1-2,NA,TGTGCCAGTAGTGAACAGGGGGCTCGCTATGGCTACACCTTC,CASSEQGARYGYTF
TRBD1,TRBV18,TRBJ2-1,NA,TGTGCCAGCTCACCGGGACAGAGCTTCTACAATGAGCAGTTCTTC,CASSPGQSFYNEQFF
TRBD2,TRBV6-5,TRBJ2-5,NA,TGTGCCAGCAGTTACTCGACTAGCGGGGGGGAGACCCAGTACTTC,CASSYSTSGGETQYF
NA,TRBV9,TRBJ2-7,NA,TGTGCCAGCAGCGTAGGTGAGGCTTCGTCCTACGAGCAGTACTTC,CASSVGEASSYEQYF
NA,TRBV5-8,TRBJ2-5,NA,TGTGCCAGCAGACCCGGGACATTTCAAGAGACCCAGTACTTC,CASRPGTFQETQYF
NA,TRBV10-1,TRBJ1-3,few,TGCGCCACGAGCTCTGGAAACACCATATATTTT,CATSSGNTIYF
NA,TRBV5-6,TRBJ1-1,NA,TGTGCCAGCAGCGAACTTAACCACGGGAACACTGAAGCTTTCTTT,CASSELNHGNTEAFF
TRBD1,TRBV29-1,TRBJ1-4,NA,TGCAGCGGGGGACAGGGGCAGGCAACTAATGAAAAACTGTTTTTT,CSGGQGQATNEKLFF
NA,TRBV30,TRBJ2-3,NA,TGTGCCTGGGACCGCACAGATACGCAGTATTTT,CAWDRTDTQYF
NA,TRBV30,TRBJ2-1,NA,TGTGCCTGGTCCACCGGGACGGGTGGGGTGGTTGAGCAGTTCTTC,CAWSTGTGGVVEQFF
NA,TRBV5-6,TRBJ1-1,NA,TGTGCCAGCAGCTTTAGTTTATGGGGAAACACTGAAGCTTTCTTT,CASSFSLWGNTEAFF
TRBD2,TRBV5-1,TRBJ2-1,once,TGCGCCAGCAGCTTGCGGGAGGTCTACAATGAGCAGTTCTTC,CASSLREVYNEQFF
NA,TRBV25-1,TRBJ1-1,NA,TGTGCCAGCAGTGACCAAAGGCCGCAGGGTCCAGCTTTCTTT,CASSDQRPQGPAFF
NA,TRBV28,TRBJ2-1,NA,TGTGCCAGCAGTTTCGCAGGAAACAATGAGCAGTTCTTC,CASSFAGNNEQFF
NA,TRBV5-1,TRBJ1-1,NA,TGCGCCAGCAGCTTGGATGACGGAAACACTGAAGCTTTCTTT,CASSLDDGNTEAFF
TRBD2,TRBV7-3,TRBJ2-1,NA,TGTGCCAGCAGCCCTAATAGCGGGAGGGCTCCATACAATGAGCAGTTCTTC,CASSPNSGRAPYNEQFF